A selection of T cell receptor beta chains follows, all from one sample in a study of shared clonotypes between healthy human individuals. The repertoire was sequenced with immunoSEQ multiplex PCR; TCRdb's copy has only in-frame clones and lacks some. The data hold 400,000 to 550,000 clones, with around 80% observed a single time. The sample comprised PBMCs. Receptor source: a woman between 40 and 55 years old in good health. Some clones in this sample may be carry-over from other donors' samples. Both conserved end residues are trimmed from each CDR3. Size is stated for part of the rows, as once, few or many counts, or as a class when the clone is expanded.

J gene: TRBJ2-7; V gene: TRBV6-5; clone size: NA; CDR3 protein: ASSLDRDLDFYEQY
J gene: TRBJ2-3; V gene: TRBV5-4; clone size: NA; CDR3 protein: ASSLGRTGFDTQY
J gene: TRBJ1-5; V gene: TRBV7-8; clone size: NA; CDR3 protein: ASSLGTGFRNQPQH
J gene: TRBJ1-5; V gene: TRBV2; clone size: NA; CDR3 protein: ASSDFREGNQPQH
J gene: TRBJ1-1; V gene: TRBV9; clone size: few; CDR3 protein: ASSVGGENTEAF
J gene: TRBJ2-7; V gene: TRBV18; clone size: NA; CDR3 protein: ASSPIGSPYEQY
J gene: TRBJ2-3; V gene: TRBV18; clone size: NA; CDR3 protein: ASSRQSSTDTQY
J gene: TRBJ2-2; V gene: TRBV28; clone size: NA; CDR3 protein: ASSFWIPTPRFTGELF
J gene: TRBJ2-7; V gene: TRBV28; clone size: once; CDR3 protein: ASSPIGTGGPRVYEQY
J gene: TRBJ2-3; V gene: TRBV2; clone size: NA; CDR3 protein: ASSSMGLRGTQY
J gene: NA; V gene: TRBV7-2; clone size: NA; CDR3 protein: ASSQIRLAGGEQY
J gene: TRBJ2-2; V gene: TRBV7-3; clone size: NA; CDR3 protein: ASSSLGGELF
J gene: TRBJ2-7; V gene: TRBV7-6; clone size: NA; CDR3 protein: ASSDGPKTEQY
J gene: TRBJ2-1; V gene: TRBV5-6; clone size: few; CDR3 protein: ASSEGFVYNEQF